One and the same sample provided the 5 T cell receptor beta chains below, sequenced in a study of blood T cells in healthy people across ages. Through a sample-barcoded 5' primer and a J-beta primer mix, a second PCR was run for roughly 6 to 12 cycles. TCRdb reprocessed the 5' RACE reads via MiXCR and lists one record per CDR3 protein. The repertoire has 950,000 to 1,200,000 distinct CDR3 sequences, less than 45% of them found once; the top ten carry around 14%. Sequencing input: blood. The source of these receptors is a man aged 18 to 29 in good health.

The chain's CDR3 is CASSLEGGGNSPLHF. DNA for the CDR3: TGTGCCAGCAGCTTAGAAGGGGGCGGTAATTCACCCCTCCACTTT. The chain links TRBV7-9 to TRBJ1-6; 7 bases are shared with TRBD1. V shed 1 base and J 6 bases; nucleotides not matched to a gene: 3. Per germline, CDR1 SEHNR and CDR2 FQNEAQ (reference sequence). This CDR3 contains 15 residues.

This clonotype was counted only a few times. The gene calls are TRBV28 and TRBJ1-1; D unresolved. The ends were cut back, 5 bases at V and 7 bases at J, with 17 bases in the middle. The CDR3 extends over 14 amino acids. CDR1 is MDHEN, CDR2 SYDVKM, per germline. CDR3 region: CASSPTRRTGEAFF. Here the CDR3 DNA reads TGTGCCAGCAGTCCCACCAGGCGTACTGGTGAAGCTTTCTTT.

This clonotype has ten or more counts. The rearrangement links TRBV4-2 to TRBJ2-3; a weak D match, TRBD2 (5 bases). Per germline, CDR1 LGHNA and CDR2 YNFKEQ. Trimming took 3 bases from V and 0 from J, leaving 13 bases between them. The CDR3 is made up of 16 amino acids. The CDR3 region is CASSQATSFSTDTQYF. The CDR3 DNA reads as TGTGCCAGCAGCCAGGCAACTAGTTTCAGCACAGATACGCAGTATTTT.

V gene TRBV5-1 combines with J gene TRBJ1-5; D remains ambiguous. V lost 5 bases and J 1 base, leaving 13 bases between the germline ends. The CDR3 consists of 15 residues. CDR1 is SGHRS, CDR2 YFSETQ, per germline. In nucleotides, the CDR3 is TGCGCCAGCAGTCAAGCAGCGGGGAGCAATCAGCCCCAGCATTTT. This translates into CASSQAAGSNQPQHF.

The V gene is TRBV13, the J gene TRBJ1-1, with a tentative D call TRBD1 (5 bases). Germline V gene data show CDR1 as PRHDT and CDR2 as FYEKMQ (reference sequence). There are 16 residues in the CDR3. CDR3 in DNA: TGTGTCACCATAGGGCCGTGGGGGTTTGGTAGCACTGAAGCTTTCTTT. Translation gives CVTIGPWGFGSTEAFF.